This TCR beta chain was captured by sequencing in a study of T cells in Graves' hyperthyroidism and ophthalmopathy. This CDR3 has 20 residues. The trim removed 2 bases at V and 0 bases at J, leaving 11 bases unmatched. Germline V gene lookup returns CDR1 MDHEN and CDR2 SYDVKM. The TCR beta CDR3 regions underwent amplification using RNA transcripts as the source. The HTBI primer set drove a first-round RT-PCR of the TCR CDR3. TCRdb independently ran MiXCR on the multiplex PCR reads; one entry per CDR3 protein. The sample records 350,000 or so distinct CDR3 sequences, 21% being singletons. In its sample, this clonotype was seen many times.

The sequenced sample was blood. This clonotype originated in a woman aged 45-65 years with Graves' hyperthyroidism. The rearrangement uses TRBV28 and TRBJ2-1; TRBD2 aligns across 12 bases. CDR3 protein: CASSLKASGRADSSYNEQFF. The CDR3 nucleotides read TGTGCCAGCAGTTTAAAGGCTAGCGGGAGGGCCGATAGCTCCTACAATGAGCAGTTCTTC.